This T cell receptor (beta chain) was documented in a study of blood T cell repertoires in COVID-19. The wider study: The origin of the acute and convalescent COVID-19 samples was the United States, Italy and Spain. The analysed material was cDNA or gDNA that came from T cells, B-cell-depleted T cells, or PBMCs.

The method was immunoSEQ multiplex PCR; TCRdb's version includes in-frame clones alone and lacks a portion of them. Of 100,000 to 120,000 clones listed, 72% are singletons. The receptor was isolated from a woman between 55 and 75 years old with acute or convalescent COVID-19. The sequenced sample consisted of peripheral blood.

CDR3 coding DNA: TGTGCCAGTATCGGACAGTCTCGTTCACCCCTCCACTTT. As protein: CASIGQSRSPLHF. The chain employs TRBV19 and TRBJ1-6, with D perhaps TRBD1 (6 bases). The V gene lost 7 bases and the J gene lost 9 bases, with 13 bases spanning the gap. The CDR3 has 13 amino acids. Germline V gene sequence: CDR1 LNHDA, CDR2 SQIVND (reference sequence). The full variable domain, rest sourced from reference TRBV19 and TRBJ1-6, is DGGITQSPKYLFRKEGQNVTLSCEQNLNHDAMYWYRQDPGQGLRLIYYSQIVNDFQKGDIAEGYSVSREKKESFPLTVTSAQKNPTAFYLCASIGQSRSPLHFGNGTRLTVT.